The 3 T cell receptor beta chains presented below share a single source sample, sequenced in a study of T cell responses to AZD1222 COVID-19 vaccine. Profiling relied on immunoSEQ multiplex PCR, and the TCRdb table lists in-frame clones only, not all of them. The sample lists 100,000 or so clones; about 87% were seen once. The material was peripheral blood, obtained 28 days after the second AZD1222 dose. These TCRs come from an adult who received the AZD1222 COVID-19 vaccine.

This clone was seen more than once but under ten times. The V and J genes are TRBV19 and TRBJ1-1; D gene ambiguous. The CDR3 is 16 residues long. Germline-derived CDR1 and CDR2 are LNHDA and SQIVND (reference sequence). Deletions cut 7 bases from V and 3 bases from J, with 21 bases between. The CDR3 DNA is TGTGCCAGTATTCCCCTGGGAGGCGGGGTTCACACTGAAGCTTTCTTT. Its translation: CASIPLGGGVHTEAFF.

The chain carries TRBV6-5 and TRBJ1-1; no clear D. CDR3 length: 12 residues. Germline CDR1 and CDR2: MNHEY and SVGAGI. Trimming took 4 bases from V and 1 from J, leaving 4 bases between them. In nucleotides, the CDR3 is TGTGCCAGCAGTTTTAAGAACACTGAAGCTTTCTTT. Its protein product is CASSFKNTEAFF.

This clone was detected only a few times. This chain uses TRBV5-5 with TRBJ2-7; TRBD1 matches 8 bases. The germline V gene encodes CDR1 SGHKS and CDR2 YYEKEE (reference sequence). V was pared by 4 bases and J by 7 bases, with 13 bases of the junction left unmatched. The CDR3 loop spans 15 amino acids. The CDR3 bases are TGTGCCAGCAGCCCCGTGGTTGGGGACAGGTGGGAGCAGTACTTC. Translated, it gives CASSPVVGDRWEQYF.